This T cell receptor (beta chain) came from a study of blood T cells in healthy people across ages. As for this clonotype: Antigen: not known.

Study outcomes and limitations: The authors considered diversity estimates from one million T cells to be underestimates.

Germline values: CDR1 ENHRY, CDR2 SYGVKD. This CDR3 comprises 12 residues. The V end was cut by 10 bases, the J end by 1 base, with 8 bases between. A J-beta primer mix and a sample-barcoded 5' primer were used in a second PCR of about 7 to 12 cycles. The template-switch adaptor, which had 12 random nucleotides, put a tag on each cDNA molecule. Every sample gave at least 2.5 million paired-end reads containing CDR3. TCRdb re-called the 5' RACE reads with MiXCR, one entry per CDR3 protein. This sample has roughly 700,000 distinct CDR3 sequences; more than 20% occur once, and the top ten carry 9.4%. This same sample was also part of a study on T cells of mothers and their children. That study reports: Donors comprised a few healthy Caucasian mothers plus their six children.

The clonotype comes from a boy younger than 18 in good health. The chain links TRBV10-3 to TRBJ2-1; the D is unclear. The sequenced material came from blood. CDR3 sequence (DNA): TGTGCCACGGGCTATTCCTACAATGAGCAGTTCTTC. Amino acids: CATGYSYNEQFF.